Following are 6 T cell receptor beta chains from one sample sequenced in a study of early T cells in non-severe SARS-CoV-2 infection. MiXCR was run by TCRdb on the 5' RACE reads, yielding one entry per CDR3 protein. The sample carries around 20,000 distinct CDR3 sequences, 4% recorded once. What was sequenced was whole blood. These receptors were collected from an adult who was a healthcare worker with PCR-confirmed SARS-CoV-2 infection or an uninfected control (not recorded which).

This clonotype showed up many times. The gene calls are TRBV25-1 and TRBJ1-6; D might be TRBD1 (5 bases). This CDR3 is built from 13 residues. Trimming pared 4 bases from V and 9 bases from J, leaving 10 bases between. Germline lookup yields CDR1 MGHDK and CDR2 SYGVNS. The CDR3 region is CASSARQFSPLHF. CDR3 DNA sequence: TGTGCCAGCAGTGCCCGACAGTTTTCACCCCTCCACTTT.

This clonotype showed up many times. J is TRBJ1-2 and V is TRBV20-1; D uncertain. The germline V gene has CDR1 DFQATT and CDR2 SNEGSKA (reference sequence). Trimming pared 6 bases from V and 5 bases from J, leaving 19 bases between. The CDR3 totals 14 residues. The CDR3 loop is CSATGSRGEYGYTF. CDR3 DNA sequence: TGCAGTGCCACTGGGTCGAGAGGTGAATATGGCTACACCTTC.

This clonotype was observed many times. V and J are TRBV7-2 and TRBJ1-1, with D tentatively TRBD1 (6 bases). The germline V gene encodes CDR1 SGHTA and CDR2 FQGNSA. The CDR3 consists of 14 residues. The germline V and J ends were trimmed by 7 bases and 2 bases, with 14 bases remaining between them. The CDR3 sequence is CASTQGRGNTEAFF. The CDR3 DNA follows: TGTGCCAGCACGCAGGGGAGGGGAAACACTGAAGCTTTCTTT.

This clonotype counts as medium-sized. The chain uses TRBV11-2 and TRBJ2-1, with 10 bases fitting TRBD1. With V trimmed by 5 bases and J by 9 bases, 4 bases remained unmatched. The CDR3 is 13 residues long. CDR1 is SGHAT, CDR2 FQNNGV, per germline. CDR3 DNA sequence: TGTGCCAGCAGCCTGGGACAGGGGAGTGAGCAGTTCTTC. It encodes CASSLGQGSEQFF.

This clonotype was found many times. The genes are TRBV29-1 and TRBJ2-5; tentatively, D is TRBD2 (6 bases). Between the trimmed V and J ends, which lost 4 bases and 0 bases, there was a span of 12 bases. This CDR3 contains 14 residues. Per the germline V gene, CDR1 is SQVTM and CDR2 is ANQGSEA. The CDR3, as DNA: TGCAGCGTTGGGGGGGTTACGTACCAAGAGACCCAGTACTTC. Protein product: CSVGGVTYQETQYF.

To note about this clonotype: Since a much larger clone is just one base distant, this may be a read error. The rearrangement uses TRBV3-1 and TRBJ2-2; D tentatively reads TRBD1 or TRBD2 (5 bases each). The CDR3 is made up of 18 amino acids. Germline CDR1 LGHDT, CDR2 YNNKEL (reference sequence). The CDR3 loop reads CVSRKGMSGPSNTGELFF. In DNA, the CDR3 is TGTGTCAGCAGAAAAGGGATGTCGGGGCCATCGAACACCGGGGAGCTGTTTTTT.